This T cell receptor beta chain comes out of a study of T cells after yellow fever vaccination. This clonotype has a handful of counts. The authors made TCR cDNA by 5'RACE template switching, adding a universal primer site and UMIs. TCRdb redid the calling of the 5' RACE reads with MiXCR, one entry per CDR3 protein. Here the sample spans 250,000 to 350,000 distinct CDR3 sequences, 3.5% to 4.5% being singletons. After removal of 5 bases from V and 0 bases from J, the junction contained 5 bases not matched to a gene. The CDR3 has 16 amino acids. Per germline, CDR1 MNHNY and CDR2 SVGAGI (reference sequence).

V is TRBV6-6 and J is TRBJ1-5; 9 nucleotides align to TRBD1. The TCR comes from a man aged 18 to 29 who received the YFV17D yellow fever vaccine. Sequenced here: PBMCs, sampled 15 days after the yellow fever booster vaccination. CDR3 residues: CASSQPQGASNQPQHF. CDR3 DNA sequence: TGTGCCAGCAGTCAACCACAGGGGGCTAGCAATCAGCCCCAGCATTTT.